The rows below give T cell receptor beta chains drawn from one sample of a study of T cells in Graves' hyperthyroidism and ophthalmopathy. TCRdb recomputed calls from the multiplex PCR reads with MiXCR, one row per CDR3 protein. This sample yields hundreds of thousands of distinct CDR3 sequences, of which 15% to 20% are seen a single time; 40% to 50% belongs to the top ten. The sequenced material came from blood. The receptors were gathered from a middle-aged man with Graves' ophthalmopathy. CDR3s include the opening cysteine and the closing phenylalanine or tryptophan. The order of the fields is CDR3 length, clone size, J gene, D gene, V gene, CDR3 DNA, CDR3 protein. D genes are given only for firm matches. Some rows mark clone size as missing; the rest say once, few, many or name a class of expanded clone.

12 many TRBJ2-1 NA TRBV12-3/TRBV12-4 TGTGCCAGCAGCCGAAATTACAATGAGCAGTTCTTC CASSRNYNEQFF
16 few TRBJ1-5 NA TRBV2 TGTGCCAGCAGTGAAGCAGGTTGGCAACACAATCAGCCCCAGCATTTT CASSEAGWQHNQPQHF
11 NA TRBJ1-2 NA TRBV28 TGTGCCAGCGGATTAATATATGGCTACACCTTC CASGLIYGYTF
16 NA TRBJ2-5 NA TRBV7-8 TGTGCCGGCAGCTGGCGGTCGACAACGACCCAAGAGACCCAGTACTTC CAGSWRSTTTQETQYF
15 many TRBJ1-2 NA TRBV12-3/TRBV12-4 TGTGCCAGCAGTTCGGGCCTCGGGGGGTTCGGCGGCTACACCTTC CASSSGLGGFGGYTF
13 NA TRBJ1-5 NA TRBV6-2/TRBV6-3 TGTGCCAGCAGTTCTGGACTCCATCAGCCCCAGCATTTT CASSSGLHQPQHF
16 NA TRBJ1-2 TRBD1 TRBV4-1 TGCGCCAGCAGCCCAGGTGGGACAGGGGGTGGATATGGCTACACCTTC CASSPGGTGGGYGYTF
19 NA TRBJ2-1 TRBD2 TRBV30 TGTGCCTGGAGTGGAGGGACTAGCGGGAGTGTGAGCTCCTACAATGAGCAGCTCTTC CAWSGGTSGSVSSYNEQLF
14 few TRBJ2-3 NA TRBV6-2/TRBV6-3 TGTGCCAGCAGTTCTCGCGTTTGGCCAGATACGCAGTATTTT CASSSRVWPDTQYF
16 NA TRBJ2-5 NA TRBV5-1 TGCGCCAGCAGCTGGCTCGGGCCCTTCGCTGAAGAGACCCAGTACTTC CASSWLGPFAEETQYF
14 many TRBJ2-7 TRBD2 TRBV20-1 TGCAGTGCTGGACATAGCGGGGAGCTCTACGAGCAGTACTTC CSAGHSGELYEQYF
14 few TRBJ1-4 NA TRBV6-1 TGTGCCGTCAACCGGGGTGCAACTAATGAAAAACTGTTTTTT CAVNRGATNEKLFF
15 NA TRBJ1-2 NA TRBV19 TGTGCCAGTAGTATGGGGCCCGACAGGTTCTATGGCTACACCTTC CASSMGPDRFYGYTF
13 few TRBJ1-2 NA TRBV29-1 TGCAGCGTTGAAGGGCAGGGGCAGGAAGGCTACACCTTC CSVEGQGQEGYTF
13 many TRBJ2-1 NA TRBV5-1 TGCGCCAGCAGCTTGGCGACCCGGGGTGAGCAGTTCTTC CASSLATRGEQFF
16 NA TRBJ1-1 TRBD1 TRBV28 TGTGCCAGCAGTCCGCTCTCGACAGGGGTCTCCACTGAAGCTTTCTTT CASSPLSTGVSTEAFF
14 NA TRBJ2-5 TRBD1 TRBV20-1 TGCAGTGCCCTCATTTCGACAGGGGGTGAGACCCAGTACTTC CSALISTGGETQYF
15 few TRBJ1-4 NA TRBV6-1 TGTGCCAGCAGCCCCGTACCGGGGGCTAATGAAAAACTGTTTTTT CASSPVPGANEKLFF
15 many TRBJ1-1 TRBD1 TRBV18 TGTGCCAGCTCACTAATGACAGGGTTCGACGCTGAAGCTTTCTTT CASSLMTGFDAEAFF